This TCR beta chain came from a study of control samples from healthy donors and cancer patients. Generated by immunoSEQ multiplex PCR, the TCRdb table keeps only in-frame clones and is missing some. This sample yields some 120,000 clones, of which 85% to 90% are seen a single time; 2% to 2.5% belongs to the top ten. Germline CDR1 is SEHNR and CDR2 is FQNEAQ (reference sequence). Trimming stripped 7 bases from V and 0 bases from J, with 16 bases between. This CDR3 has 15 residues. V is TRBV7-9 and J is TRBJ2-7; D gene ambiguous. This TCR was sampled from a woman in her seventies in good health. Sequencing input: blood. CDR3 sequence: CASIHGGVSSYEQYF. The CDR3 coding sequence is TGTGCCAGCATCCATGGTGGGGTCAGCTCCTACGAGCAGTACTTC.